Listed below are T cell receptor beta chains from one sample, sequenced in a study of CD8 T cells in ankylosing spondylitis. TCRdb called the 5' RACE reads again in MiXCR, with one record for every CDR3 protein. The sample gives fewer than 350,000 distinct CDR3 sequences, approximately 10% of which show up once; roughly 9% is in the top ten. The sample taken for sequencing was blood, either unsorted or a sorted T cell fraction (not recorded which). These receptors originate from a female donor with ankylosing spondylitis or in good health (not recorded which). Both conserved end residues are part of each CDR3. D genes are given only for firm matches. Size is omitted from some rows. Given values are once, few, many or a class for expanded clones.

D	size	J	V	CDR3	DNA
.	few	TRBJ2-2	TRBV5-1	CASSLVNGHTGELFF	TGCGCCAGCAGCTTGGTAAATGGACACACCGGGGAGCTGTTTTTT
.	.	TRBJ1-3	TRBV19	CASRGGWTGNTIYF	TGTGCCAGCCGCGGGGGATGGACTGGAAACACCATATATTTT
.	many	TRBJ2-1	TRBV7-8	CASSPSVERRSYNEQFF	TGTGCCAGCAGCCCTTCGGTGGAGCGCCGCTCCTACAATGAGCAGTTCTTC
.	few	TRBJ1-5	TRBV6-5	CASSYGPQGGNQPQHF	TGTGCCAGCAGTTACGGCCCCCAGGGTGGCAATCAGCCCCAGCATTTT
.	few	TRBJ2-5	TRBV28	CASSRIQETQYF	TGTGCCAGCAGTCGAATCCAAGAGACCCAGTACTTC
TRBD1	.	TRBJ1-4	TRBV24-1	CATSDSAGGYVKLFF	TGTGCCACCAGTGATTCGGCAGGGGGCTATGTAAAACTGTTTTTT
.	many	TRBJ2-1	TRBV24-1	CATSDSVVAPYNEQFF	TGTGCCACCAGTGATTCGGTGGTAGCCCCTTACAATGAGCAGTTCTTC
.	many	TRBJ2-1	TRBV5-1	CASSPHREGNEQFF	TGCGCCAGCAGCCCCCATAGGGAAGGAAATGAGCAGTTCTTC
TRBD1	.	TRBJ2-7	TRBV4-1	CASSPGQFAEQYF	TGCGCCAGCAGCCCGGGACAGTTTGCCGAGCAGTACTTC
.	many	TRBJ1-1	TRBV6-1	CASRNPASNTEAFF	TGTGCCAGCAGAAACCCAGCCTCGAACACTGAAGCTTTCTTT
TRBD1	many	TRBJ1-5	TRBV4-2	CASSQAGGKDQPQHF	TGTGCCAGCAGCCAAGCAGGGGGCAAGGATCAGCCCCAGCATTTT
.	few	TRBJ1-3	TRBV3-1	CASSPGVSSGNTIYF	TGTGCCAGCTCTCCCGGGGTGAGCTCTGGAAACACCATATATTTT
TRBD2	many	TRBJ2-3	TRBV5-1	CASSFGTSKDTQYF	TGCGCCAGCAGCTTCGGGACTAGCAAGGATACGCAGTATTTT
.	many	TRBJ2-1	TRBV5-1	CASSLVAGVSSYNEQFF	TGCGCCAGCAGCTTGGTAGCTGGGGTGAGCTCCTACAATGAGCAGTTCTTC
.	many	TRBJ1-6	TRBV29-1	CSAQKTSDSPLHF	TGCAGCGCTCAGAAGACGTCAGATTCACCCCTCCACTTT
.	few	TRBJ1-1	TRBV20-1	CSARFEGNTEAFF	TGCAGTGCTAGATTCGAGGGGAACACTGAAGCTTTCTTT
TRBD1	.	TRBJ1-1	TRBV5-1	CASSRGQGIGTEAFF	TGCGCCAGCAGCCGGGGACAGGGGATCGGCACTGAAGCTTTCTTT
TRBD2	many	TRBJ2-1	TRBV5-1	CASSLGAGGLYEQFF	TGCGCCAGCAGCTTGGGAGCGGGGGGGCTCTATGAGCAGTTCTTC
.	many	TRBJ2-1	TRBV20-1	CSTGARPSYNEQFF	TGCAGTACTGGGGCCAGACCGTCCTACAATGAGCAGTTCTTC
TRBD1	many	TRBJ2-3	TRBV20-1	CSASTGGGTDTQYF	TGCAGTGCTAGTACAGGGGGCGGCACAGATACGCAGTATTTT
.	.	TRBJ1-5	TRBV5-1	CASSLAPGHQPQHF	TGCGCCAGCAGCTTGGCCCCGGGACATCAGCCCCAGCATTTT
.	.	TRBJ2-5	TRBV5-6	CASSSQDGEVETQYF	TGTGCCAGCAGCTCCCAGGACGGAGAGGTAGAGACCCAGTACTTC
TRBD1	.	TRBJ2-7	TRBV10-3	CAISEPAGTGGYEQYF	TGTGCCATCAGTGAGCCAGCCGGGACAGGGGGCTACGAGCAGTACTTC
TRBD1	many	TRBJ2-7	TRBV11-3	CASSQGTGSEQYF	TGTGCCAGCAGCCAAGGGACAGGGAGCGAGCAGTACTTC
TRBD1	many	TRBJ1-2	TRBV7-2	CASSLGGTGSDYGYTF	TGTGCCAGCAGCTTAGGGGGGACAGGTTCGGACTATGGCTACACCTTC
TRBD2	.	TRBJ2-1	TRBV7-2	CASSLAAGAGNEQFF	TGTGCCAGCAGCTTAGCAGCGGGGGCCGGAAATGAGCAGTTCTTC
.	few	TRBJ2-5	TRBV3-1	CASSQGTSKRETQYF	TGTGCCAGCAGCCAAGGGACATCTAAGAGAGAGACCCAGTACTTC
.	many	TRBJ2-3	TRBV10-3	CATQPDPQVTQYF	TGTGCCACTCAGCCCGACCCACAGGTTACGCAGTATTTT
.	many	TRBJ2-1	TRBV2	CASSDARGRVGNEQFF	TGTGCCAGCAGTGACGCCAGAGGCAGGGTTGGCAATGAGCAGTTCTTC
.	many	TRBJ2-3	TRBV28	CASSLLSDTQYF	TGTGCCAGCAGTTTATTGTCAGATACGCAGTATTTT
.	few	TRBJ2-7	TRBV29-1	CSVDSPPSDEQYF	TGCAGCGTTGACTCCCCCCCGTCGGACGAGCAGTACTTC
.	many	TRBJ1-3	TRBV5-1	CASSLTLSSGNTIYF	TGCGCCAGCAGCTTGACACTCAGCTCTGGAAACACCATATATTTT
.	many	TRBJ2-1	TRBV7-2	CASSPNHDNEQFF	TGTGCCAGCAGCCCAAATCATGACAATGAGCAGTTCTTC
TRBD1	few	TRBJ1-4	TRBV30	CAWLRDRNEKLFF	TGTGCCTGGTTGAGGGACAGGAATGAAAAACTGTTTTTT
.	many	TRBJ2-1	TRBV5-6	CASSFTGGNYNEQFF	TGTGCCAGCAGCTTTACCGGGGGTAACTACAATGAGCAGTTCTTC
TRBD1	many	TRBJ2-7	TRBV5-1	CASSIVDRGVLKQYF	TGCGCCAGCAGCATCGTAGACAGGGGGGTCCTCAAGCAGTACTTC
TRBD1	.	TRBJ2-7	TRBV20-1	CSATHRGDEQYF	TGCAGTGCTACGCACAGGGGCGACGAGCAGTACTTC
TRBD2	many	TRBJ2-5	TRBV28	CASSLDLAGVETQYF	TGTGCCAGCAGTTTAGATTTAGCGGGAGTAGAGACCCAGTACTTC
.	many	TRBJ2-5	TRBV20-1	CSARDWAKETQYF	TGCAGTGCTAGAGATTGGGCCAAAGAGACCCAGTACTTC
.	.	TRBJ1-1	TRBV12-3/TRBV12-4	CASSPSIKVMNTEAFF	TGTGCCAGCAGTCCCTCCATTAAAGTCATGAACACTGAAGCTTTCTTT
.	many	TRBJ2-2	TRBV20-1	CSARDPRGNTGELFF	TGCAGTGCTAGAGATCCCAGGGGAAACACCGGGGAGCTGTTTTTT
.	many	TRBJ1-6	TRBV5-5	CASSLAPHANNSPLHF	TGTGCCAGCAGCTTGGCCCCCCACGCAAATAATTCACCCCTCCACTTT
.	many	TRBJ2-2	TRBV9	CASSVAGGANTGELFF	TGTGCCAGCAGCGTAGCCGGGGGCGCGAACACCGGGGAGCTGTTTTTT
.	.	TRBJ1-1	TRBV2	CASTGENTEAFF	TGTGCCAGCACAGGGGAAAACACTGAAGCTTTCTTT